The present TCR beta chain was sequenced within a study of T-cell memory formation after mild COVID-19. General study results and limits: Clones contracting day 15 to 85 were balanced CD4/CD8; later expanders leaned CD4+.

This clonotype was detected only a few times. Its antigen is currently unknown. 5'RACE with constant-segment primers yielded barcoded, UMI-tagged TCR alpha and TCR beta cDNA libraries. Using its own MiXCR run on the 5' RACE reads, TCRdb lists one record per CDR3 protein. This table holds hundreds of thousands of distinct CDR3 sequences, 15% to 20% found once. Trimming cost V 3 bases and J 5 bases; bases outside gene matches: 6. In germline, CDR1 is MDHEN, CDR2 SYDVKM. CDR3 length: 16 residues. The receptor was derived from an adult woman who had mild COVID-19 (a few samples of this study predate the infection). Cell type and time point are not known. The specimen was PBMCs or a T cell subset sorted from them (not recorded which). The V gene is TRBV28, the J gene TRBJ2-3; 12 bases match TRBD1. As DNA, the CDR3 is TGTGCCAGCAGTTTGGGGGACAGGGGGCACGGAGATACGCAGTATTTT. It specifies CASSLGDRGHGDTQYF.